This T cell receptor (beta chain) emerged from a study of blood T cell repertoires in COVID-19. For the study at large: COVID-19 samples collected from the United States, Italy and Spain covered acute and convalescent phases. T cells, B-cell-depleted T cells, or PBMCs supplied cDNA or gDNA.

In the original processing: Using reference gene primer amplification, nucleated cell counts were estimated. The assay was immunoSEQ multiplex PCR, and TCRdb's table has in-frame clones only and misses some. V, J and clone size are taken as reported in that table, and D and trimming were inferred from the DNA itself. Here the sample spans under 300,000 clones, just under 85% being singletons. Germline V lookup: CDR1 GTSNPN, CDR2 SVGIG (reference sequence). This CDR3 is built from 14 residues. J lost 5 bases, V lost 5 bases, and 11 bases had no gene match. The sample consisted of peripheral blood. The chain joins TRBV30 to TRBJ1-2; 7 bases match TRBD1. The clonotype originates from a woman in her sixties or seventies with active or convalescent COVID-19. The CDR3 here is CAWWWGRGTYGYTF. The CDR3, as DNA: TGTGCCTGGTGGTGGGGCAGGGGGACATATGGCTACACCTTC.